This T cell receptor (beta chain) is drawn from a study of T cells in Graves' hyperthyroidism and ophthalmopathy. After removal of 2 bases from V and 7 bases from J, the junction contained 6 bases not matched to a gene. Germline values: CDR1 SGHTA, CDR2 FQGNSA. This CDR3 spans 15 amino acids. Not enrolled were patients with uncontrolled infection, other autoimmune disease, pregnancy or lactation. The investigators amplified TCR beta CDR3 regions from RNA transcripts. First-round RT-PCR with HTBI primers amplified the TCR CDR3 region. TCRdb reanalysed the multiplex PCR reads using MiXCR and keeps one entry per CDR3 protein. There are around 600,000 distinct CDR3 sequences in the sample; 15% to 18% occur only once, and around 7.5% lies in the top ten.

This TCR came from a woman in her thirties with Graves' hyperthyroidism. The sample consisted of blood. The chain combines TRBV7-2 with TRBJ2-1, with 9 nucleotides matching TRBD2. Here the CDR3 reads CASSLMVSGGNEQFF. In nucleotides, the CDR3 is TGTGCCAGCAGCTTAATGGTTAGCGGGGGTAATGAGCAGTTCTTC.